This note documents a single TCR beta chain sequence. The record originates from a study of human T cells and chemical hapten exposure. Using its own MiXCR run on the RACE reads, TCRdb lists one record per CDR3 protein. The sample yields about 260,000 distinct CDR3 sequences, over 8% seen once. The CDR3 has 19 amino acids. The ends lost 0 bases at V and 5 bases at J; junction bases unmatched: 14. The V gene's germline CDR1 is SQVTM and CDR2 ANQGSEA. The sample's time point: pre-sensitization, week 0. Regarding treatment: therapeutic diphenylcyclopropenone sensitization with weekly scalp DPC. This TCR derives from a woman in her 40s with alopecia areata. Some clones in this sample may be carry-over from other donors' samples. The rearrangement links TRBV29-1 to TRBJ2-1, with 12 bases matching TRBD2. Sequenced here: whole blood, sampled in connection with sensitization to the hapten diphenylcyclopropenone (DPC). CDR3 protein: CSVEDWTSGTSGDNNEQFF. Here the CDR3 DNA reads TGCAGCGTTGAAGATTGGACTAGCGGGACATCCGGAGATAACAATGAGCAGTTCTTC.